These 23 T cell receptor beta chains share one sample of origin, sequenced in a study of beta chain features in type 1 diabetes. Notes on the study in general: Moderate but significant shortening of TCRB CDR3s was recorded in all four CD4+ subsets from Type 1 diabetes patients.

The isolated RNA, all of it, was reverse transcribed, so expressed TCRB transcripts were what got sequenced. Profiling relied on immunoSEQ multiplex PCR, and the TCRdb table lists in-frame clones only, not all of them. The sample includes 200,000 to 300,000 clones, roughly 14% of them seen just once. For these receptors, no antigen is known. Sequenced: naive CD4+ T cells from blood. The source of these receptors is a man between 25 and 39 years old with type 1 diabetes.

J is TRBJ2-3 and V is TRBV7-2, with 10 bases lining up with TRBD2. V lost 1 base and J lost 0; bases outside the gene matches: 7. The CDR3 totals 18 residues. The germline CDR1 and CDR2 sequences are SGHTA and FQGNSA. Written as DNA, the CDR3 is TGTGCCAGCAGCTTAGTTAGCGGGAGGCTTTCTAGCACAGATACGCAGTATTTT. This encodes CASSLVSGRLSSTDTQYF.

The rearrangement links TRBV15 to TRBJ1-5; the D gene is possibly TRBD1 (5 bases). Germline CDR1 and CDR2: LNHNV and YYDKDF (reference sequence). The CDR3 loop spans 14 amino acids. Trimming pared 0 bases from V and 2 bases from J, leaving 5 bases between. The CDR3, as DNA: TGTGCCACCAGCAGAGAGACAGGCAATCAGCCCCAGCATTTT. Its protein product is CATSRETGNQPQHF.

The CDR3 loop is CASSLGQGGSDTQYF. CDR3 nucleotide sequence: TGTGCCAGCTCACTTGGACAGGGAGGGTCAGATACGCAGTATTTT. The V call is TRBV18, the J call TRBJ2-3, with D tentatively TRBD1 (8 bases). Germline V gene lookup returns CDR1 KGHSH and CDR2 LQKENI. The CDR3 has 15 amino acids. Trimming took off 4 bases at V and 4 bases at J, with 15 bases between the two ends.

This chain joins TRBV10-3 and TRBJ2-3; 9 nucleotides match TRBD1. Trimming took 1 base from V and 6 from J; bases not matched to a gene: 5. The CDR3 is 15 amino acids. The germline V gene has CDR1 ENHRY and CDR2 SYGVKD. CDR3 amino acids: CAISELQGAGDTQYF. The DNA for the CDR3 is TGTGCCATCAGTGAGTTACAGGGGGCAGGGGATACGCAGTATTTT.

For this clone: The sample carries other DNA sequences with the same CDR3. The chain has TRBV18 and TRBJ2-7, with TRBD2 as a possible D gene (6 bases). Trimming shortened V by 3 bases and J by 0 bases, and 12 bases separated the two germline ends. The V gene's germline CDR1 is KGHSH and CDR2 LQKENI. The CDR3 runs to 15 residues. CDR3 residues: CASSPGRGSSYEQYF. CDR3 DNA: TGTGCCAGCTCACCGGGTCGGGGGAGCTCCTACGAGCAGTACTTC.

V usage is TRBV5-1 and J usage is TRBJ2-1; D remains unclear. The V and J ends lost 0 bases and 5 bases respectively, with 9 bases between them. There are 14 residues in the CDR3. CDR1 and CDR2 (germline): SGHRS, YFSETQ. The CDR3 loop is CASSLARSDNEQFF. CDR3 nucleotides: TGCGCCAGCAGCTTGGCCCGGTCCGACAATGAGCAGTTCTTC.

The CDR3, as DNA: TGTGCCAGCAGCTTGGGTCCTAGCTCCGATACGCAGTATTTT. The encoded protein is CASSLGPSSDTQYF. V is TRBV7-9 and J is TRBJ2-3; TRBD2 is a possible D gene (5 bases). The CDR3 consists of 14 residues. V lost 3 bases and J 6 bases, leaving 13 bases between the germline ends. Germline loops: CDR1 SEHNR, CDR2 FQNEAQ (reference sequence).

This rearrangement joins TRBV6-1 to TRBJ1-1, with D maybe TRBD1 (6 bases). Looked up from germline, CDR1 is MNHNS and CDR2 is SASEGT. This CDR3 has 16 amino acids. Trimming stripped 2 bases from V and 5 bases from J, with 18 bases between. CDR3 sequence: CASSEPQTGLLTEAFF. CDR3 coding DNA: TGTGCCAGCAGTGAACCGCAGACAGGCCTTCTTACTGAAGCTTTCTTT.

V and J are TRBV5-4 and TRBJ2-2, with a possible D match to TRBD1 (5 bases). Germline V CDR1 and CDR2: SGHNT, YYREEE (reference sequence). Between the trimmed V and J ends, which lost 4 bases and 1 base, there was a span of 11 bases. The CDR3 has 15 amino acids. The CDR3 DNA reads TGTGCCAGCAGCCGGAAACAGGTGAACACCGGGGAGCTGTTTTTT. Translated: CASSRKQVNTGELFF.

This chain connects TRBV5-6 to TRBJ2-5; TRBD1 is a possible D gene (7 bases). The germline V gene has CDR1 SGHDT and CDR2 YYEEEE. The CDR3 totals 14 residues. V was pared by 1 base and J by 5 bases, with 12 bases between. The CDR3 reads CASSLRAGGETQYF. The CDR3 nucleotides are TGTGCCAGCAGCTTGCGGGCAGGGGGGGAGACCCAGTACTTC.

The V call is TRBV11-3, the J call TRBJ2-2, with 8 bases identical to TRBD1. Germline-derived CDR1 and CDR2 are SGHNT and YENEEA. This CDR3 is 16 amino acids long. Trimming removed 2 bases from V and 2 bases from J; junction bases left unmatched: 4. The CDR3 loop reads CASSLHDRGNTGELFF. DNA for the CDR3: TGTGCCAGCAGCTTACACGACAGGGGTAACACCGGGGAGCTGTTTTTT.

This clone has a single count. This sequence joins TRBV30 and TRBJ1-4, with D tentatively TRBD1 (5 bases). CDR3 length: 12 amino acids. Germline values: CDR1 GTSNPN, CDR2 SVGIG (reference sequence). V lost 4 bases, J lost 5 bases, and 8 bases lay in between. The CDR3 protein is CAWTGGNEKLFF. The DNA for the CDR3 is TGTGCCTGGACGGGGGGAAATGAAAAACTGTTTTTT.

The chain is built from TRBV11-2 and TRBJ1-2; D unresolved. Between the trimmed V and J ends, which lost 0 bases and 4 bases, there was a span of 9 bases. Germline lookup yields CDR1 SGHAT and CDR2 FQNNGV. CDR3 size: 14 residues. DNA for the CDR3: TGTGCCAGCAGCTTAGACAGTTCGCTCTATGGCTACACCTTC. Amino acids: CASSLDSSLYGYTF.

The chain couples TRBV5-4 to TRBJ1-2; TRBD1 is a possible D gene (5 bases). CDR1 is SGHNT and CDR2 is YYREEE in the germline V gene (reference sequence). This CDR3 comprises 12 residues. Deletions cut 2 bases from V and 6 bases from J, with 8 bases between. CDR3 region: CASSFSGNGYTF. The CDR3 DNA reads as TGTGCCAGCAGCTTTTCAGGGAATGGCTACACCTTC.

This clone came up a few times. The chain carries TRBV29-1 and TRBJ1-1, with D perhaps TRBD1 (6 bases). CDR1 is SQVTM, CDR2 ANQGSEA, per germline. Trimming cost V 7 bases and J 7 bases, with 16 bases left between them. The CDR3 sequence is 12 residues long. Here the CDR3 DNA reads TGCAGCGCGGCGACAGGTTGGAATGAAGCTTTCTTT. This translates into CSAATGWNEAFF.

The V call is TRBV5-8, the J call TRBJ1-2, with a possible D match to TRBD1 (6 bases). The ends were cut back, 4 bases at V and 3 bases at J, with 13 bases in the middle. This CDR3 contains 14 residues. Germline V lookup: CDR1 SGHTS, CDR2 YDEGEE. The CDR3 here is CASSPLYRDYGYTF. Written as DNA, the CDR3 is TGTGCCAGCAGCCCACTTTACAGGGACTATGGCTACACCTTC.

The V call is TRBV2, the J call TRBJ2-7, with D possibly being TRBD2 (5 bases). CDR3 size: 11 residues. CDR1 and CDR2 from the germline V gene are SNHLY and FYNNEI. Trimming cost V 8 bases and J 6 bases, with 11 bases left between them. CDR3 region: CASSGSPEQYF. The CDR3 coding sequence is TGTGCCAGCTCGGGGAGTCCCGAGCAGTACTTC.

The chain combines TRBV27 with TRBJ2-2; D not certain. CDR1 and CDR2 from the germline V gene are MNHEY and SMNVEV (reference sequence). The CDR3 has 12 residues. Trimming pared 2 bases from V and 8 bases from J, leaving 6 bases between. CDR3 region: CASSLLSGELFF. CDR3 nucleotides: TGTGCCAGCAGTTTACTGTCGGGGGAGCTGTTTTTT.

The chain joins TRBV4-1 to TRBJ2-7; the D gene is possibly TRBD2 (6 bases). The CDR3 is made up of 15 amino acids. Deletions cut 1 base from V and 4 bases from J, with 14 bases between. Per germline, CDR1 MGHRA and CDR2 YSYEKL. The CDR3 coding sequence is TGCGCCAGCAGCCAAGTAGGCGGGATCGGTTACGAGCAGTACTTC. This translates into CASSQVGGIGYEQYF.

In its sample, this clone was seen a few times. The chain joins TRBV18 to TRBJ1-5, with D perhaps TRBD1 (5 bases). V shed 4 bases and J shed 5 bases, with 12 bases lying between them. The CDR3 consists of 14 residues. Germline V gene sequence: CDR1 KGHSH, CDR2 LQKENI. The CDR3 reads CASSLQGKDQPQHF. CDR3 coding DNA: TGTGCCAGCTCACTCCAGGGAAAGGATCAGCCCCAGCATTTT.

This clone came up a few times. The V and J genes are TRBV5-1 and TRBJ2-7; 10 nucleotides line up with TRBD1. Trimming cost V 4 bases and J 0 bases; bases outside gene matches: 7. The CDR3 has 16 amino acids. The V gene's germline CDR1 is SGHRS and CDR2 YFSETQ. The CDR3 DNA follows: TGCGCCAGCAGCATCTCGGGGACAGGGGCCTCCTACGAGCAGTACTTC. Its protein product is CASSISGTGASYEQYF.

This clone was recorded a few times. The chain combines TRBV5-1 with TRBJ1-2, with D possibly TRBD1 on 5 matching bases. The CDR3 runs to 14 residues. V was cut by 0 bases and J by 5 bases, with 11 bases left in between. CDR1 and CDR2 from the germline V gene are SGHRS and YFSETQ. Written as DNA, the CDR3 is TGCGCCAGCAGCTTGGGGGGCCTTCGGTATGGCTACACCTTC. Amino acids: CASSLGGLRYGYTF.

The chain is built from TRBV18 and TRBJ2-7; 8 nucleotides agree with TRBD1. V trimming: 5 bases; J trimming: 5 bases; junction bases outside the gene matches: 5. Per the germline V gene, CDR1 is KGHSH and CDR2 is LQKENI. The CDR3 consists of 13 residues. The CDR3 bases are TGTGCCAGCTCAGCGGGACAGGACAACGAGCAGTACTTC. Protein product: CASSAGQDNEQYF.